This T cell receptor beta chain derives from a study of T-cell memory formation after mild COVID-19. This clonotype was observed a handful of times. Antigen specificity is unknown. Study-wide findings and caveats: Mainly in CM and EM were contracting CD4+ clones; CD8+ were in EMRA. Some clones that responded were present in memory (sampled pre-infection), which suggests cross-reactive memory joined.

TCR alpha and TCR beta cDNA libraries carrying sample barcodes and UMIs were produced by 5'RACE using constant-segment primers. One entry per CDR3 protein, called by TCRdb with MiXCR from the 5' RACE reads. The sample yields approximately 560,000 distinct CDR3 sequences, 15% to 20% seen once. Germline-derived CDR1 and CDR2 are LNHDA and SQIVND (reference sequence). This CDR3 is built from 17 residues. The V gene end was trimmed by 6 bases and the J gene end by 0 bases; junction bases not matched to a gene: 9. This receptor was obtained from an adult woman who had mild COVID-19 (a few samples of this study predate the infection). Cell type and time point are not known. The chain has TRBV19 and TRBJ2-1; 9 positions match TRBD1. Input material: PBMCs or a T cell subset sorted from them (not recorded which). The CDR3 region has the DNA TGTGCCAGTAGATCTGGGCGGACAGGGGACTCCTACAATGAGCAGTTCTTC. Translating it yields CASRSGRTGDSYNEQFF.